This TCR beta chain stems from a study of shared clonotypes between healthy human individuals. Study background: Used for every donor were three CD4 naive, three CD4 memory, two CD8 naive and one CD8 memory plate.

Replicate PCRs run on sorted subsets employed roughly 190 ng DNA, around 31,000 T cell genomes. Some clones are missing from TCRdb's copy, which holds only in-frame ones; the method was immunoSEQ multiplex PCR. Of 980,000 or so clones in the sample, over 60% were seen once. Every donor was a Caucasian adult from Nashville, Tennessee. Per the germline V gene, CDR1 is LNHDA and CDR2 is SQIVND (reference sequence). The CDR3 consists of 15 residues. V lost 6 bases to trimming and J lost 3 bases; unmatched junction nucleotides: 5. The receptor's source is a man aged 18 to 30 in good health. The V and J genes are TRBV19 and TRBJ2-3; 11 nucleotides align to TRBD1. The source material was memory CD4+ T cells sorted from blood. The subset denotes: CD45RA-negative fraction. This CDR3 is CASSPGTGGTDTQYF. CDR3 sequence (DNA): TGTGCCAGTAGCCCCGGGACAGGGGGGACAGATACGCAGTATTTT.